Presented here are 28 T cell receptor beta chains from one specimen sequenced in a study of shared clonotypes between healthy human individuals. Clones were sequenced by immunoSEQ multiplex PCR, and TCRdb holds only the in-frame ones, with some missing. The sample lists around 700,000 clones, around 72% occurring once. The sample taken for sequencing was memory CD4+ T cells sorted from blood. Subset of the sample: CD45RA-negative fraction. All receptors come from a young woman in good health.

The V and J genes are TRBV20-1 and TRBJ2-7; 10 nucleotides line up with TRBD2. The CDR3 runs to 11 residues. The V and J ends lost 7 bases and 7 bases, in that order; junction bases with no gene match: 4. Germline V gene data show CDR1 as DFQATT and CDR2 as SNEGSKA (reference sequence). CDR3 DNA sequence: TGCAGTGGGACTAGCGGAGGGGAGCAGTACTTC. As protein: CSGTSGGEQYF.

With regard to this clone: A much larger clone lies a single base off, so this may be a read error. The sample carries other DNA sequences with the same CDR3. The genes are TRBV18 and TRBJ2-3; no firm D call. In germline, CDR1 is KGHSH, CDR2 LQKENI. V dropped 3 bases and J dropped 0 bases, with 4 bases sitting between them. The CDR3 length is 13 residues. CDR3 protein: CASSPDSTDTQYF. The CDR3 coding sequence is TGTGCCAGCTCACCGGACAGCACAGATACGCAGTATTTT.

The genes are TRBV28 and TRBJ2-2; 12 bases align to TRBD2. The CDR3 totals 17 residues. The J segment lost 5 bases and the V segment lost 4 bases, leaving 8 bases of the junction unmatched. Per germline, CDR1 MDHEN and CDR2 SYDVKM. The CDR3 DNA reads TGTGCCAGCAGTTCTCCGGGACTAGCGGGTGGTACCGGGGAGCTGTTTTTT. It translates to CASSSPGLAGGTGELFF.

As regards this clone: Additional DNA sequences in this sample encode the identical CDR3. V is TRBV27 and J is TRBJ2-2; D is unresolved. Germline V gene lookup returns CDR1 MNHEY and CDR2 SMNVEV (reference sequence). V was trimmed by 0 bases and J by 1 base, leaving 6 bases between them. There are 15 residues in the CDR3. As DNA, the CDR3 is TGTGCCAGCAGTTTATCCGGTAGGAACACCGGGGAGCTGTTTTTT. As protein: CASSLSGRNTGELFF.

This sequence joins TRBV28 and TRBJ2-3; 9 bases align to TRBD2. CDR1 MDHEN and CDR2 SYDVKM come from the germline V gene. The CDR3 has 15 residues. Trimming took 3 bases from V and 6 from J; bases not matched to a gene: 7. CDR3 DNA sequence: TGTGCCAGCAGTTTTGCGGGAGGGCCGGGGGATACGCAGTATTTT. The encoded protein is CASSFAGGPGDTQYF.

The CDR3 DNA follows: TGTGCCAGCAGTGTACCAGGGGCCTCGAATCAGCCCCAGCATTTT. This gives the protein CASSVPGASNQPQHF. The chain recombines TRBV6-1 with TRBJ1-5; TRBD1 is a possible D gene (6 bases). The germline V gene has CDR1 MNHNS and CDR2 SASEGT. Trimming left V 4 bases short and J 4 bases short, with 14 bases between. The CDR3 loop spans 15 amino acids.

The chain joins TRBV19 to TRBJ2-1; 13 bases are a match to TRBD2. Trimming took 1 base from V and 5 from J; bases not matched to a gene: 2. The CDR3 loop spans 16 amino acids. Per the germline V gene, CDR1 is LNHDA and CDR2 is SQIVND (reference sequence). CDR3 sequence: CASSIVGLAGDNEQFF. DNA for the CDR3: TGTGCCAGTAGTATAGTTGGACTAGCGGGAGACAATGAGCAGTTCTTC.

Note on this clone: This sample also contains other DNA sequences that code for the same CDR3. The V gene is TRBV7-2, the J gene TRBJ2-3; D perhaps matches TRBD2 (5 bases). Trimming pared 0 bases from V and 1 base from J, leaving 5 bases between. This CDR3 has 14 amino acids. The V gene's germline CDR1 is SGHTA and CDR2 FQGNSA. The CDR3 loop is CASSLASGTDTQYF. In DNA, the CDR3 is TGTGCCAGCAGCTTAGCTAGCGGCACAGATACGCAGTATTTT.

There are a few counts of this clone. J is TRBJ2-1 and V is TRBV15; 8 positions agree with TRBD2. The CDR3 is made up of 15 amino acids. Germline CDR1 is LNHNV and CDR2 is YYDKDF (reference sequence). The trim removed 5 bases at V and 10 bases at J, leaving 13 bases unmatched. The CDR3 nucleotides are TGTGCCACCAGCCTCACTAGCGGTACCCTGGTAGAGCAGTTCTTC. Its translation: CATSLTSGTLVEQFF.

The sample holds a few counts of this clone. The chain couples TRBV5-1 to TRBJ2-7, with 8 bases that match TRBD1. Germline-derived CDR1 and CDR2 are SGHRS and YFSETQ. With V trimmed by 0 bases and J by 3 bases, 5 bases remained unmatched. The CDR3 length is 15 residues. Here the CDR3 reads CASSLASDRDYEQYF. CDR3 sequence (DNA): TGCGCCAGCAGCTTGGCCTCGGACAGGGACTACGAGCAGTACTTC.

This sequence joins TRBV18 and TRBJ2-7, with 8 positions matching TRBD2. The V gene end was trimmed by 3 bases and the J gene end by 0 bases; junction bases not matched to a gene: 4. Germline V gives CDR1 KGHSH, CDR2 LQKENI. The CDR3 covers 15 residues. CDR3 in DNA: TGTGCCAGCTCACCCGGACTAGCCGACTCCTACGAGCAGTACTTC. Translation: CASSPGLADSYEQYF.

This rearrangement joins TRBV7-2 to TRBJ2-5; possible D gene TRBD2, 6 bases. The CDR3 runs to 15 residues. V was shortened by 1 base and J by 7 bases, with 16 bases between the two germline ends. The germline V gene has CDR1 SGHTA and CDR2 FQGNSA. The CDR3 bases are TGTGCCAGCAGCTTAGGTGCGGGGACTCCCATGACCCAGTACTTC. Its protein product is CASSLGAGTPMTQYF. Full variable domain (outside the CDR3, taken from reference TRBV7-2 and TRBJ2-5): GAGVSQSPSNKVTEKGKDVELRCDPISGHTALYWYRQSLGQGLEFLIYFQGNSAPDKSGLPSDRFSAERTGGSVSTLTIQRTQQEDSAVYLCASSLGAGTPMTQYFGPGTRLLVL.

The chain is built from TRBV7-6 and TRBJ2-3; 12 bases line up with TRBD2. The trim removed 5 bases at V and 4 bases at J, leaving 4 bases unmatched. Germline CDR1 and CDR2: SGHVS and FNYEAQ. There are 15 residues in the CDR3. The DNA for the CDR3 is TGTGCCAGCAGCCTGACTAGCGGGAGTTCAGATACGCAGTATTTT. Protein: CASSLTSGSSDTQYF.

V usage is TRBV2 and J usage is TRBJ1-2, with D possibly TRBD1 on 5 matching bases. Trimming shortened V by 8 bases and J by 2 bases, and 18 bases separated the two germline ends. Germline CDR1 SNHLY, CDR2 FYNNEI. The CDR3 consists of 15 residues. The CDR3 DNA reads TGTGCCAGCCAGGGAGGAAAAGTGCCAAACTATGGCTACACCTTC. Its protein is CASQGGKVPNYGYTF. Full variable domain (missing parts from reference TRBV2 and TRBJ1-2): EPEVTQTPSHQVTQMGQEVILRCVPISNHLYFYWYRQILGQKVEFLVSFYNNEISEKSEIFDDQFSVERPDGSNFTLKIRSTKLEDSAMYFCASQGGKVPNYGYTFGSGTRLTVV.

As to this clone: An end of the junction differs from the germline gene, which may be a read error. The V call is TRBV18, the J call TRBJ1-1, with D hard to call. CDR3 length: 15 amino acids. Germline CDR1 KGHSH, CDR2 LQKENI. The CDR3 here is CASAPKDAWNTEAFF. The CDR3, as DNA: TGTGCCAGCGCACCCAAGGACGCCTGGAACACTGAAGCTTTCTTT.

The genes are TRBV13 and TRBJ2-2; 10 bases agree with TRBD2. Looked up from germline, CDR1 is PRHDT and CDR2 is FYEKMQ (reference sequence). The CDR3 spans 16 residues. The trim removed 3 bases at V and 5 bases at J, leaving 6 bases unmatched. The CDR3 protein is CASSFRGTSVTGELFF. In DNA, the CDR3 is TGTGCCAGCAGCTTCCGCGGGACTAGCGTAACCGGGGAGCTGTTTTTT.

This rearrangement joins TRBV18 to TRBJ1-1; 10 bases are shared with TRBD1. The J segment lost 0 bases and the V segment lost 4 bases, leaving 5 bases of the junction unmatched. The germline CDR1 and CDR2 sequences are KGHSH and LQKENI. The CDR3 is 16 residues long. The CDR3 loop reads CASSRTGGVMNTEAFF. CDR3 coding DNA: TGTGCCAGCTCACGGACAGGGGGAGTTATGAACACTGAAGCTTTCTTT.

The chain combines TRBV5-1 with TRBJ2-7, with D perhaps matching TRBD1 (5 bases). V was shortened by 0 bases and J by 4 bases, with 23 bases between the two germline ends. Germline assignment: CDR1 SGHRS and CDR2 YFSETQ. The length of the CDR3 is 18 residues. The CDR3 bases are TGCGCCAGCAGCTTGGCCCCTTCGACAGTATCGTCTAGGTACGAGCAGTACTTC. Encoded protein: CASSLAPSTVSSRYEQYF. Based on the CDR3 plus reference TRBV5-1 and TRBJ2-7, the full variable domain is KAGVTQTPRYLIKTRGQQVTLSCSPISGHRSVSWYQQTPGQGLQFLFEYFSETQRNKGNFPGRFSGRQFSNSRSEMNVSTLELGDSALYLCASSLAPSTVSSRYEQYFGPGTRLTVT.

A single count supports this clone. The rearrangement links TRBV5-1 to TRBJ1-3, with 7 bases identical to TRBD1. With 4 bases clipped from V and 2 bases from J, the junction kept 6 bases outside the gene matches. Germline values: CDR1 SGHRS, CDR2 YFSETQ. The CDR3 runs to 15 residues. Written as DNA, the CDR3 is TGCGCCAGCAGCCTTACAGGGGTCCCTGGAAACACCATATATTTT. This sequence encodes CASSLTGVPGNTIYF.

This chain joins TRBV19 and TRBJ1-1; D ambiguous. Trimming cost V 5 bases and J 0 bases, with 7 bases left between them. The germline V gene encodes CDR1 LNHDA and CDR2 SQIVND (reference sequence). This CDR3 spans 13 amino acids. The CDR3 protein is CASSFAVNTEAFF. In nucleotides, the CDR3 is TGTGCCAGTAGTTTCGCTGTGAACACTGAAGCTTTCTTT.

This clone is a singleton in its sample. Additional DNA sequences in this sample encode the identical CDR3. The chain links TRBV28 to TRBJ1-4; D gene ambiguous. The ends were cut back, 6 bases at V and 1 base at J, with 9 bases in the middle. The CDR3 sequence is 14 residues long. CDR1 is MDHEN, CDR2 SYDVKM, per germline. The CDR3 reads CASSLPGTNEKLFF. CDR3 nucleotides: TGTGCCAGCAGCTTACCGGGAACTAATGAAAAACTGTTTTTT.

This sequence joins TRBV6-1 and TRBJ2-7, with TRBD1 matching over 8 bases. Germline V gene sequence: CDR1 MNHNS, CDR2 SASEGT. V shed 3 bases and J 13 bases; nucleotides not matched to a gene: 17. CDR3 length equals 15 residues. CDR3: CASSEQDLGQAPAYF. CDR3 DNA: TGTGCCAGCAGTGAGCAGGATCTGGGACAGGCGCCGGCATACTTC.

Only one count was recorded for this clone. A single base separates this from a much larger clone, so it may be a read error. Other nucleotide sequences in the sample specify the same CDR3. This sequence joins TRBV28 and TRBJ1-1; D may be TRBD1 (5 bases). The CDR3 is 13 amino acids. With 2 bases removed from V and 8 bases from J, the gap between germline ends came to 12 bases. Germline V gives CDR1 MDHEN, CDR2 SYDVKM. CDR3 protein: CASSLEPGLEAFF. CDR3 nucleotides: TGTGCCAGCAGTTTAGAGCCAGGGCTCGAAGCTTTCTTT.

The CDR3 sequence: CASSRDPLYEQYF. The CDR3 bases are TGTGCCAGCAGTCGGGACCCCCTCTACGAGCAGTACTTC. V and J are TRBV6-6 and TRBJ2-7; the D call may be TRBD1 or TRBD2 (5 bases each). The CDR3 runs 13 residues. V was pared by 5 bases and J by 3 bases, with 11 bases between. Germline-derived CDR1 and CDR2 are MNHNY and SVGAGI (reference sequence).

The chain has TRBV6-1 and TRBJ2-7; perhaps D is TRBD1 or TRBD2 (5 bases each). The CDR3 sequence is 14 residues long. Germline loops: CDR1 MNHNS, CDR2 SASEGT. Trimming cost V 8 bases and J 4 bases, with 18 bases left between them. The CDR3 coding sequence is TGTGCCAGCGGCGACCGGGACCCACCTTACGAGCAGTACTTC. It codes for CASGDRDPPYEQYF.

The count of this clone is one. The junction and the germline gene differ at one end; a read error may be behind it. This sequence joins TRBV30 and TRBJ1-6, with TRBD1 matching over 7 bases. The length of the CDR3 is 17 residues. Germline values: CDR1 GTSNPN, CDR2 SVGIG (reference sequence). The CDR3 spells CARRQGRQSSYNSPLHF. The CDR3 nucleotides are TGTGCCCGGAGACAGGGTCGCCAGAGCTCCTATAATTCACCCCTCCACTTT.

This chain uses TRBV11-2 with TRBJ1-2; TRBD1 aligns across 9 bases. V shed 0 bases and J 8 bases; nucleotides not matched to a gene: 4. The CDR3 sequence is 14 residues long. Germline V gene data show CDR1 as SGHAT and CDR2 as FQNNGV. Here the CDR3 DNA reads TGTGCCAGCAGCTTAGAACAGGGGGCGCGGGGCTACACCTTC. This codes for CASSLEQGARGYTF.

The J gene is TRBJ2-7, the V gene TRBV6-6; 8 bases align to TRBD1. The germline V gene encodes CDR1 MNHNY and CDR2 SVGAGI (reference sequence). CDR3 length equals 13 residues. The V gene end was trimmed by 5 bases and the J gene end by 6 bases; junction bases not matched to a gene: 6. The CDR3 loop is CASSADRGIEQYF. CDR3 bases: TGTGCCAGCAGTGCCGACAGGGGTATCGAGCAGTACTTC.